What follows describes a single TCR beta chain. The sample originates from a study of blood T cell repertoires in COVID-19. Study-level background: Samples of COVID-19 (acute and convalescent) were obtained from the United States, Italy and Spain. T cells, B-cell-depleted T cells, or PBMCs supplied cDNA or gDNA.

This CDR3 has 13 residues. The germline gives CDR1 SGHRS, CDR2 YFSETQ. Trimming removed 3 bases at V and 6 bases at J, with 10 bases between. Authors' processing steps: Amplification with reference gene primers provided the estimates of nucleated cell counts. TCRdb's copy holds only in-frame clones and misses some; the assay was immunoSEQ multiplex PCR. That table furnishes V, J and clone size, whereas the DNA furnished D and trimming. The sample lists some 20,000 clones, 86% seen once, with about a sixth in the top ten. Sequencing input: peripheral blood. The chain is built from TRBV5-1 and TRBJ2-1; D is possibly TRBD2 (6 bases). The TCR was taken from a man aged 65 to 85 with acute or convalescent COVID-19. The CDR3: CASSWDWSNEQFF. CDR3 DNA sequence: TGCGCCAGCAGCTGGGACTGGTCCAATGAGCAGTTCTTC.